This T cell receptor (beta chain) was captured in a study of blood T cells in healthy people across ages. On the study more broadly: For every two T cells, template switching captured about one barcoded beta molecule. General study points: In these data, TCR beta diversity tracked strongly with naive T cell percentage.

Per-sample PBMC isolation yielded at least 6 million cells. Primers used in a second PCR of roughly 6 to 11 cycles were a sample-barcoded 5' primer and a J-beta primer mix. Paired-end reads containing CDR3 totaled no fewer than 2.5 million for each sample. In TCRdb, the 5' RACE reads were re-called with MiXCR into one record per CDR3 protein. The sample holds 1.5 million to 2 million distinct CDR3 sequences; 49% are singletons and the top ten take 2.1%. With respect to this clonotype: The antigen is undetermined.

Germline V gene data show CDR1 as SGHRS and CDR2 as YFSETQ. J gave up 2 bases and V 4 bases, and 9 bases lay outside the gene matches. The length of the CDR3 is 17 residues. The rearrangement joins TRBV5-1 to TRBJ2-3, with TRBD2 matching 11 bases. The receptor's source is a woman aged 40 to 50 in good health. The sample was blood. CDR3 sequence reads: CASSLYGSGGDTDTQYF. The CDR3 bases are TGCGCCAGCAGCCTATATGGTAGCGGGGGGGACACAGATACGCAGTATTTT.